This T cell receptor beta chain was profiled in a study of OX40 agonist ivuxolimab in advanced cancers. Study context: Partial responses were achieved by three patients: one hepatocellular carcinoma, two cutaneous melanoma. General study findings and limits: Some nonresponders also had low normalized T-cell clonal expansion. Doses of 0.1 to 3.0 mg/kg were accompanied by clonal expansion of CD4+ and CD8+ blood T cells by week 6. Expanded peripheral T-cell antigen specificity went undetermined.

TCRdb's copy holds only in-frame clones and misses some; the assay was immunoSEQ multiplex PCR. This sample carries tens of thousands of clones, approximately 87% of them seen once, and the ten largest clones take less than 7%. Germline V gene lookup returns CDR1 SGHAT and CDR2 FQNNGV. V lost 5 bases, J lost 6 bases, and 24 bases lay in between. The CDR3 consists of 17 residues. As concerns this clone: What it binds is not known.

The starting material was CD4+ or CD8+ T cells sorted from blood, obtained in a trial of the OX40 agonist ivuxolimab. V and J are TRBV11-2 and TRBJ2-3, with D perhaps matching TRBD2 (6 bases). The sequence derives from an adult with an advanced solid tumor such as melanoma, head and neck, liver or kidney cancer. CDR3 DNA sequence: TGTGCCAGCAGCCCTCTCTCCGGGGCGGGGCCCCCCGATACGCAGTATTTT. This codes for CASSPLSGAGPPDTQYF.